The source of this T cell receptor (beta chain) is a study of shared clonotypes between healthy human individuals. The V gene's germline CDR1 is SGHNT and CDR2 YENEEA. V lost 3 bases, J lost 2 bases, and 8 bases lay in between. The CDR3 runs 14 residues. Each subset's genomic DNA was shared equally among a number of immunoSEQ plates. Assay: immunoSEQ multiplex PCR; the TCRdb copy retains only in-frame clones and omits some. The sample has about 1 million clones, 70% to 80% seen once; the top ten hold nearly 1.5%. The donor cohort consisted entirely of Caucasian adults residing in Nashville, Tennessee.

This sequence joins TRBV11-3 and TRBJ1-3; possible D gene TRBD1, 5 bases. The sequenced material came from memory CD4+ T cells sorted from blood. Subset defined: CD45RA-negative fraction. This TCR came from a man younger than 35 in good health. The CDR3 region is CASSFGGPGNTIYF. The CDR3 DNA reads TGTGCCAGCAGCTTTGGGGGTCCTGGAAACACCATATATTTT.